These T cell receptor beta chains were read from a single sample in a study of cytomegalovirus exposure and HLA in healthy donors. Using immunoSEQ multiplex PCR, the repertoire was profiled, and TCRdb retains in-frame clones only, with some absent. The data show some 100,000 clones, with approximately 72% seen just once and 13% to 15% held by the top ten. The sequenced sample was PBMCs. These receptors came from a male donor in good health and CMV-seropositive. Both conserved end residues are part of each CDR3. Each record gives: V gene, J gene, D gene, CDR3 length, clone size, CDR3 DNA, CDR3 protein. A D gene is named only where the DNA matches it firmly. The size field is filled for only some rows; it gives once, few, many or a size class.

TRBV28	TRBJ1-5	NA	17	once	TGTGCCAGCAGTTTACTTCCGGGAGGATATAGCAATCAGCCCCAGCATTTT	CASSLLPGGYSNQPQHF
TRBV6-6	TRBJ1-5	TRBD1	14	NA	TGTGCCAGCAGGACAGGGGGGGCGGGTCAGCCCCAGCATTTT	CASRTGGAGQPQHF
TRBV5-1	TRBJ1-1	NA	14	NA	TGCGCCAGCAGCTTGGGACAGCGGAACACTGAAGCTTTCTTT	CASSLGQRNTEAFF
TRBV7-9	TRBJ1-4	TRBD1	16	NA	TGTGCCAGCAGCGAGAGACAGGGCACTCTTAATGAAAAACTGTTTTTT	CASSERQGTLNEKLFF
TRBV28	TRBJ2-1	NA	14	NA	TGTGCCAGCAGTTCCCCGGGAGTTCTCAATGAGCAGTTCTTC	CASSSPGVLNEQFF
TRBV7-2	TRBJ1-4	TRBD1	16	NA	TGTGCCAGCAGCCCAACAGGGGAAGCAACTAATGAAAAACTGTTTTTT	CASSPTGEATNEKLFF
TRBV6-6	TRBJ2-7	NA	13	many	TGTGCCAGCAGTTCAAGTCCTACCTACGAGCAGTACTTC	CASSSSPTYEQYF
TRBV10-2	TRBJ1-4	TRBD1	14	NA	TGCGCCAGCAGATTGACAGGGACTAATGAAAAACTGTTTTTT	CASRLTGTNEKLFF
TRBV7-8	TRBJ1-5	TRBD1	15	NA	TGTGCCAGCAGCTCTCAGGGGGCTTCAAATCAGCCCCAGCATTTT	CASSSQGASNQPQHF
TRBV4-3	TRBJ1-6	TRBD1	16	few	TGCGCCAGCAGCCAAGCCCCCGGGACAGGGAATTCACCCCTCCACTTT	CASSQAPGTGNSPLHF
TRBV12-5	TRBJ1-1	TRBD1	15	NA	TGTGCTAGTGGTCTCTATCAGACAGGGACTACTGAAGCTTTCTTT	CASGLYQTGTTEAFF
TRBV29-1	TRBJ2-1	NA	13	NA	TGCAGCTTTAGGAGGGGCGCGTTTAATGAGCAGTTCTTC	CSFRRGAFNEQFF
TRBV2	TRBJ1-5	NA	13	NA	TGTGCCAGCAGGATACAGTGGAATCAGCCCCAGCATTTT	CASRIQWNQPQHF
TRBV7-6	TRBJ2-1	TRBD2	14	NA	TGTGCCAGCAGCCTAGACGAGGGAGGGTTTGAGCAGTTCTTC	CASSLDEGGFEQFF
TRBV5-4	TRBJ2-7	TRBD2	14	NA	TGTGCCAGCAGCACCAGCGGGGGGAACTACGAGCAGTACTTC	CASSTSGGNYEQYF
TRBV4-1	TRBJ1-5	TRBD1	17	NA	TGCGCCAGCAGCCAAGATTTTACAGGGGGCCTCAATCAGCCCCAGCATTTT	CASSQDFTGGLNQPQHF
TRBV11-3	TRBJ2-5	NA	15	few	TGTGCCAGCAGCCGACTAAGGGGGGGAGTGGAGACCCAGTACTTC	CASSRLRGGVETQYF
TRBV5-1	TRBJ2-7	TRBD1	13	NA	TGCGCCAGCAGCCCTGGGACAGGGAGCGAGCAGTACTTC	CASSPGTGSEQYF
TRBV7-2	TRBJ1-4	TRBD1	15	NA	TGTGCCAGCAGCTTAGCGCAGGGGGCGTGGGAAAAACTGTTTTTT	CASSLAQGAWEKLFF
TRBV11-1	TRBJ2-7	NA	11	once	TGTGCCAGCAGCTACTTGGGCCGCCAGTACTTC	CASSYLGRQYF
TRBV7-9	TRBJ1-3	NA	13	once	TGTGCCAGCAGCTCACTGAATAGAAACACCATATATTTT	CASSSLNRNTIYF
TRBV19	TRBJ2-3	NA	14	NA	TGTGCCAGTAGTATAGCGACTAGCACAGATACGCAGTATTTT	CASSIATSTDTQYF
TRBV2	TRBJ1-3	NA	16	NA	TGTGCCAGCAGTGGTCTTAATAAGGAGGTTGGAAACACCATATATTTT	CASSGLNKEVGNTIYF
TRBV19	TRBJ1-1	NA	14	NA	TGTGCCAGTAGCAGCCGACAGACGAACACTGAAGCTTTCTTT	CASSSRQTNTEAFF
TRBV9	TRBJ2-3	TRBD1	15	NA	TGTGCCAGCAGCGTTCAGGGGGATCAAATAGATACGCAGTATTTT	CASSVQGDQIDTQYF
TRBV13	TRBJ1-6	TRBD1	16	NA	TGTGCCAGCAGCACTCAGACAGGGGGCTCGGATTCACCCCTCCACTTT	CASSTQTGGSDSPLHF
TRBV28	TRBJ2-1	TRBD2	18	NA	TGTGCCAGCAGGGACCTAGCGGGGGCTTTCAATCCTTGGAATGAGCAGTTCTTC	CASRDLAGAFNPWNEQFF
TRBV4-3	TRBJ1-5	NA	15	NA	TGCGCCAGCAGCCAAGTATTAGGGGTATTGCAGCCCCAGCATTTT	CASSQVLGVLQPQHF
TRBV7-9	TRBJ2-7	NA	14	NA	TGTGCCAGCAGCTCTCGACAGATCGCCTACGAGCAGTACTTC	CASSSRQIAYEQYF
TRBV29-1	TRBJ2-5	TRBD1	12	NA	TGCAGCGTTGGCGGACAGGGGAGAGAGCAGTACTTC	CSVGGQGREQYF
TRBV5-1	TRBJ2-2	TRBD1	15	NA	TGCGCCAGCAGCCGGACAGGCGCGAACACCGGGGAGCTGTTTTTT	CASSRTGANTGELFF
TRBV30	TRBJ2-2	TRBD1	16	once	TGTGCCTGGAGTGCCCCGAGGGGGCTGTACACCGGGGAGCTGTTTTTT	CAWSAPRGLYTGELFF
TRBV6-5	TRBJ2-1	NA	15	NA	TGTGCCAGTTCCCTTCGGAGGTCACATATGAATGAGCAGTTCTTC	CASSLRRSHMNEQFF
TRBV4-3	TRBJ1-2	NA	14	NA	TGCGCCAGCAGCCAAGTCCAGGGTGTCTATGGCTACACCTTC	CASSQVQGVYGYTF
TRBV11-3	TRBJ1-4	NA	14	NA	TGTGCCAGCAGCTTGGGCAGGGTAGGAGAAAAACTGTTTTTT	CASSLGRVGEKLFF
TRBV5-5	TRBJ2-1	NA	15	NA	TGTGCCAGCAGCTTGGAGGGGGCGGGATACAATGAGCAGTTCTTC	CASSLEGAGYNEQFF
TRBV5-5	TRBJ1-6	TRBD1	14	NA	TGTGCCAGCAGCTTTCGGGACAGCCATTCACCCCTCCACTTT	CASSFRDSHSPLHF
TRBV5-1	TRBJ1-6	TRBD1	15	NA	TGCGCCAGCAGCTTGGGGTCAGGGGGTTCTTCACCCCTCCACTTT	CASSLGSGGSSPLHF
TRBV10-3	TRBJ1-1	NA	12	NA	TGTGCCATCAGTGATCGGGGGAGTGAAGCTTTCTTT	CAISDRGSEAFF
TRBV5-1	TRBJ1-4	TRBD1	19	NA	TGCGCCAGCAGCTTAGGACAGGGCCAAATTCTTTCAACTAATGAAAAACTGTTTTTT	CASSLGQGQILSTNEKLFF
TRBV10-3	TRBJ1-5	TRBD1	13	NA	TGTGCCGCGGGACAGGGGATCGGCGAGCCCCAGCATTTT	CAAGQGIGEPQHF
TRBV4-3	TRBJ2-3	TRBD1	15	NA	TGCGCCAGCAGCCAAGAAGACAGGGTCACAGATACGCAGTATTTT	CASSQEDRVTDTQYF
TRBV4-1	TRBJ1-2	NA	15	few	TGCGCCAGCAGCCCGCCCCTGAGTCGAAACTATGGCTACACCTTC	CASSPPLSRNYGYTF
TRBV28	TRBJ2-7	NA	14	NA	TGTGCCAGCAGGCGCCAGGGGGACTTCTACGAGCAGTACTTC	CASRRQGDFYEQYF